This paragraph reports one TCR beta chain. Germline is not matched at one junction end, which may reflect a read error. This entry belongs to a study of technical replicates of blood from a few donors. The CDR3 is 15 residues long. Germline assignment: CDR1 SGDLS and CDR2 YYNGEE. The table came from immunoSEQ multiplex PCR; TCRdb's copy has only in-frame clones and leaves some out. The table has more than 65,000 clones, around 96% seen once. The sequenced sample consisted of T cells isolated from PBMCs. The source is a human donor in good health. V usage is TRBV9 and J usage is TRBJ1-6, with a tentative D call TRBD1 (6 bases). The chain's CDR3 is CASNVRGAADSPLHF. The CDR3 DNA reads as TGTGCCAGCAACGTACGGGGGGCGGCTGATTCACCCCTCCACTTT. The entire variable domain, with the rest obtained from reference TRBV9 and TRBJ1-6, is as follows: DSGVTQTPKHLITATGQRVTLRCSPRSGDLSVYWYQQSLDQGLQFLIQYYNGEERAKGNILERFSAQQFPDLHSELNLSSLELGDSALYFCASNVRGAADSPLHFGNGTRLTVT.